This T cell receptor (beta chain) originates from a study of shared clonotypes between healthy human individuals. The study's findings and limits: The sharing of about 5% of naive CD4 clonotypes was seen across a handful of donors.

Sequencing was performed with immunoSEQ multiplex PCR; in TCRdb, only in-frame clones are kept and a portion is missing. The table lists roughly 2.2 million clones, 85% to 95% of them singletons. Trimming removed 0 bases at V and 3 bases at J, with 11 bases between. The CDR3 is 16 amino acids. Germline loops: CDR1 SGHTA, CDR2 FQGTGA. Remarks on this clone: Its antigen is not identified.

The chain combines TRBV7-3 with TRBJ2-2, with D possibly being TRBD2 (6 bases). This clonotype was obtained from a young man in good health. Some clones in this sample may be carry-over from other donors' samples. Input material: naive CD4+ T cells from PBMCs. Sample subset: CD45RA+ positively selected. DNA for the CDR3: TGTGCCAGCAGCTTAACGGCAGGGAGGTACACCGGGGAGCTGTTTTTT. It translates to CASSLTAGRYTGELFF.